Listed below are T cell receptor beta chains from one sample, sequenced in a study of OX40 agonist ivuxolimab in advanced cancers. This table comes from immunoSEQ multiplex PCR, and its TCRdb copy is limited to in-frame clones, with some not included. The sample has roughly 92,000 clones; about 89% are singletons. Specimen: CD4+ or CD8+ T cells sorted from blood, collected in a trial of the OX40 agonist ivuxolimab. The receptors were sampled from an adult with an advanced solid tumor such as melanoma, head and neck, liver or kidney cancer. CDR3s include the opening cysteine and the closing phenylalanine or tryptophan. D genes are given only for firm matches. Rows may omit the clone size; those that give it use once, few, many or a size class.

j_call	v_call	d_call	clone_size	cdr3_nt	cdr3_aa
TRBJ2-1	TRBV4-1	.	.	TGCGCCAGCAGCCAAGATCGTGCGAATGAGCAGTTCTTC	CASSQDRANEQFF
TRBJ2-7	TRBV5-1	TRBD2	.	TGCGCCAGCAGCCCTGGCTCCGGGACTAGTGGATACGAGCAGTACTTC	CASSPGSGTSGYEQYF
TRBJ1-6	TRBV30	.	.	TGTGCCTGGAGTCTATCCTACACCGGCTTCGTCCTCCACTTT	CAWSLSYTGFVLHF
TRBJ2-3	TRBV19	.	.	TGTGCCAGTAGTATGGCAGATACGCAGTATTTT	CASSMADTQYF
TRBJ2-1	TRBV6-5	.	once	TGTGCCAGCAGTTACTCGCCTAGTGCTCAGGAGCAGTTCTTC	CASSYSPSAQEQFF
TRBJ1-5	TRBV18	.	.	TGTGCCAGCTCACCAGAGACAGGCGGCAATCAGCCCCAGCATTTT	CASSPETGGNQPQHF
TRBJ1-1	TRBV7-3	TRBD1	.	TGTGCCAGCAGCTCCAGGGGGGAAAGGGCGGATGAAGCTTTCTTT	CASSSRGERADEAFF
TRBJ1-2	TRBV7-9	.	.	TGTGCCAGCAGCTTACCCCCACAGTATGGCTACACCTTC	CASSLPPQYGYTF
TRBJ1-5	TRBV6-6	.	.	TGTGCCAGCAGTTATTTAGGTTATAGCAATCAGCCCCAGCATTTT	CASSYLGYSNQPQHF
TRBJ2-5	TRBV5-1	TRBD1	.	TGCGCCAGCAGCTTGTTCGGGGGCAGGGGGCCGGAGACCCAGTACTTC	CASSLFGGRGPETQYF
TRBJ1-2	TRBV30	.	.	TGTGCCTGGAGTAGGAGACAGCAATACACCTTC	CAWSRRQQYTF
TRBJ2-7	TRBV4-3	.	.	TGCGCCAGCAGCCAAGGTTATCAGGACTCCTACGAGCAGTACTTC	CASSQGYQDSYEQYF
TRBJ2-1	TRBV5-1	TRBD2	.	TGCGCCAGCAGCTTGTCCCCGGGGGGAGTGGGTGAGCAGTTCTTC	CASSLSPGGVGEQFF
TRBJ2-1	TRBV28	TRBD2	.	TGTGCCAGCAGTCCCCATAGCGGGAGCTCCTACAATGAGCAGTTCTTC	CASSPHSGSSYNEQFF
TRBJ2-7	TRBV11-3	.	.	TGTGCCAGCAGCTTAGATCGGGAGCGGCCCCCTCGGGGCGAGCAGTACTTC	CASSLDRERPPRGEQYF
TRBJ2-7	TRBV15	.	.	TGTGCCACCAGCAGAAACCAGGGACCCTACGAGCAGTACTTC	CATSRNQGPYEQYF
TRBJ1-1	TRBV5-1	.	.	TGCGCCAGCAGCCCAGGGGATTTCACTGAAGCTTTCTTT	CASSPGDFTEAFF
TRBJ2-4	TRBV27	TRBD2	.	TGTGCCAGCAGTTTACAAGCGGGAGGGAGCATTCAGTACTTC	CASSLQAGGSIQYF
TRBJ1-5	TRBV2	TRBD1	few	TGTGCCAGCACAGCAGTCAGGGGGAGCAATCAGCCCCAGCATTTT	CASTAVRGSNQPQHF
TRBJ2-1	TRBV4-1	TRBD2	.	TGCGCCAGCAGCCTGGGAGGGTCGGGAGGACCCTACAATGAGCAGTTCTTC	CASSLGGSGGPYNEQFF
TRBJ2-7	TRBV5-1	.	.	TGCGCCAGCAGCCCTACCGGGAGCCCGAGGTACGAGCAGTACTTC	CASSPTGSPRYEQYF
TRBJ2-3	TRBV9	.	.	TGTGCCAGCAGCCCCCCCCGGGGCTCAGGGACAGATACGCAGTATTTT	CASSPPRGSGTDTQYF
TRBJ2-7	TRBV28	TRBD1	.	TGTGCCAGCAAGAAGGACAGGAACTCCTACGAGCAGTACTTC	CASKKDRNSYEQYF
TRBJ2-4	TRBV6-1	.	.	TGTGCCAGCCTAACCAAAAGGGGGCCGGGGGACATTCAGTACTTC	CASLTKRGPGDIQYF
TRBJ2-7	TRBV5-6	.	.	TGTGCCAGCAGCTTGCGAGCGGGCTACGAGCAGTACTTC	CASSLRAGYEQYF
TRBJ1-6	TRBV5-1	TRBD1	.	TGCGCCAGCAGCACCCGACAGGGACTTGGGTCACCCCTCCACTTT	CASSTRQGLGSPLHF
TRBJ1-5	TRBV19	TRBD1	.	TGTGCCAGTAGTTCTTCCGGGACAGGGCTTATTAATCAGCCCCAGCATTTT	CASSSSGTGLINQPQHF
TRBJ2-3	TRBV2	.	.	TGTGCCAGCAGTGAGTTGGCTAGCGGCACAGATACGCAGTATTTT	CASSELASGTDTQYF
TRBJ1-5	TRBV12-5	.	.	TGTGCTAGTGGTTTGGGACAAAGCAATCAGCCCCAGCATTTT	CASGLGQSNQPQHF
TRBJ1-1	TRBV18	.	.	TGTGCCAGCTCCCTCAGAGCAGGGAACACTGAAGCTTTCTTT	CASSLRAGNTEAFF
TRBJ2-7	TRBV25-1	TRBD2	once	TGTGCCAGCAGTGAAGAACTAGCGGACTACGAGCAGTACTTC	CASSEELADYEQYF
TRBJ2-7	TRBV6-1	.	.	TGTGCCAGCAGTGAAGGGCCTAGCGCCGCCTACGAGCAGTACTTC	CASSEGPSAAYEQYF
TRBJ1-3	TRBV27	.	.	TGTGCCAGCAGTGGCGACAGAAACACCATATATTTT	CASSGDRNTIYF
TRBJ2-7	TRBV13	TRBD1	.	TGTGCCAGCAGCACACAGGGGACCGAGCAGTACTTC	CASSTQGTEQYF
TRBJ2-7	TRBV10-2	TRBD2	.	TGCGCCAGCAGTGAGCCGAAGCGGGAATACGAGCAGTACTTC	CASSEPKREYEQYF
TRBJ2-1	TRBV7-3	TRBD2	.	TGTGCCAGCAGCCCCAGCGGGGGGCTTTACAATGAGCAGTTCTTC	CASSPSGGLYNEQFF
TRBJ2-7	TRBV27	.	once	TGTGCCAGCAGTTTAGCCAAGGGCTCCTACGAGCAGTACTTC	CASSLAKGSYEQYF
TRBJ2-7	TRBV7-9	TRBD2	.	TGTGCCAGCAGCAAAGGTGGTAGCGGGAGGCAACGACCCTACGAGCAGTACTTC	CASSKGGSGRQRPYEQYF
TRBJ1-4	TRBV7-3	.	.	TGTGCCAGCAATTTATACAGGGAAAAACTGTTTTTT	CASNLYREKLFF
TRBJ1-1	TRBV30	.	.	TGTGCCTGGACGTCGGGCGTCGGTTCTTCAGCTTTCTTT	CAWTSGVGSSAFF
TRBJ1-5	TRBV5-5	.	few	TGTGCCAGCAGTTCCCGGACACCGGGACAGCCCCAGCATTTT	CASSSRTPGQPQHF
TRBJ1-1	TRBV6-1	.	.	TGTGCCAGCAGTGACATCCTCGTGGGCAACACTGAAGCTTTCTTT	CASSDILVGNTEAFF
TRBJ1-2	TRBV6-6	.	.	TGTGCCAGCAGTTACTTGGCACCGGCTAACTATGGCTACACCTTC	CASSYLAPANYGYTF
TRBJ2-3	TRBV9	.	.	TGTGCCAGCAGCAACCTCCAGGCGGATACGCAGTATTTT	CASSNLQADTQYF
TRBJ1-1	TRBV19	TRBD1	once	TGTGCCAGTAGTATAGTCCCGGGACAGGTCCGAAACACTGAAGCTTTCTTT	CASSIVPGQVRNTEAFF